The rows below give T cell receptor beta chains drawn from one sample of a study of cytomegalovirus exposure and HLA in healthy donors. TCRdb's table, derived via immunoSEQ multiplex PCR, lists solely in-frame clones and lacks some. The sample carries 150,000 to 200,000 clones, around 75% recorded once. What was sequenced was PBMCs. The receptor source for this set is a man younger than 35 in good health and CMV-seropositive. Each CDR3 is given with its conserved first and last residue. The D gene is left open where the match is weak. Clone size is not always given. Where it is, it says once, few, many or a class for expanded clones.

abundance: NA; v_gene: TRBV10-3; d_gene: NA; j_gene: TRBJ1-2; CDR3nt: TGTGCCATCAGTGGCCGGACAGAGGGGAACTATGGCTACACCTTC; CDR3aa: CAISGRTEGNYGYTF
abundance: NA; v_gene: TRBV18; d_gene: TRBD1; j_gene: TRBJ1-3; CDR3nt: TGTGCCAGCTCGACAGGGGATGGAAACACCATATATTTT; CDR3aa: CASSTGDGNTIYF
abundance: few; v_gene: TRBV28; d_gene: NA; j_gene: TRBJ2-5; CDR3nt: TGTGCCAGCAGTCCCCTCCCAGCGGGTGCTTGGGAGACCCAGTACTTC; CDR3aa: CASSPLPAGAWETQYF
abundance: few; v_gene: TRBV7-6; d_gene: NA; j_gene: TRBJ2-5; CDR3nt: TGTGCCAGCAGCTTGAGAAACGCGGGATTCCAAGAGACCCAGTACTTC; CDR3aa: CASSLRNAGFQETQYF
abundance: NA; v_gene: TRBV9; d_gene: NA; j_gene: TRBJ2-2; CDR3nt: TGTGCCAGCAGCATAAGTCAAGGTCAGGGCGGGGAGCTGTTTTTT; CDR3aa: CASSISQGQGGELFF
abundance: NA; v_gene: TRBV19; d_gene: NA; j_gene: TRBJ2-5; CDR3nt: TGTGCCAGTAGTGTAACGGTGACGCGCCCAGGGACCCAGTACTTC; CDR3aa: CASSVTVTRPGTQYF
abundance: NA; v_gene: TRBV19; d_gene: TRBD1; j_gene: TRBJ2-5; CDR3nt: TGTGCCAGTAGTGCAGGGACAGGTGAGACCCAGTACTTC; CDR3aa: CASSAGTGETQYF
abundance: NA; v_gene: TRBV23-1; d_gene: TRBD1; j_gene: TRBJ1-5; CDR3nt: TGCGCCAGCAGTCCGACAGGGAGTCAGCCCCAGCATTTT; CDR3aa: CASSPTGSQPQHF
abundance: NA; v_gene: TRBV6-6; d_gene: TRBD1; j_gene: TRBJ1-2; CDR3nt: TGTGCCAGCAGTTCACGACAGGGGACTACAGGCTACACCTTC; CDR3aa: CASSSRQGTTGYTF
abundance: NA; v_gene: TRBV7-9; d_gene: TRBD1; j_gene: TRBJ2-5; CDR3nt: TGTTCCAGCAGCGACAGGGGGCCGCAAGAGACCCAGTACTTC; CDR3aa: CSSSDRGPQETQYF
abundance: NA; v_gene: TRBV28; d_gene: TRBD1; j_gene: TRBJ1-5; CDR3nt: TGTGCCAGCTGTGAGGGGGACAGGAGGAGCAATCAGCCCCAGCATTTT; CDR3aa: CASCEGDRRSNQPQHF
abundance: NA; v_gene: TRBV10-3; d_gene: TRBD1; j_gene: TRBJ1-1; CDR3nt: TGTGCCATCAAAAGGGGGCTCATGAACACTGAAGCTTTCTTT; CDR3aa: CAIKRGLMNTEAFF
abundance: NA; v_gene: TRBV2; d_gene: NA; j_gene: TRBJ1-5; CDR3nt: TGTGCCAGCAGCGCGACAGGTTATAGCAATCAGCCCCAGCATTTT; CDR3aa: CASSATGYSNQPQHF
abundance: once; v_gene: TRBV4-1; d_gene: TRBD2; j_gene: TRBJ2-1; CDR3nt: TGCGCCAGCAGCCGGAGTCGAGCTAGCGGGAACAATGAGCAGTTCTTC; CDR3aa: CASSRSRASGNNEQFF
abundance: NA; v_gene: TRBV10-3; d_gene: TRBD1; j_gene: TRBJ1-2; CDR3nt: TGTGCCATCAGTGAGTCGACAGGGGGCTACTACACCTTC; CDR3aa: CAISESTGGYYTF
abundance: few; v_gene: TRBV5-1; d_gene: NA; j_gene: TRBJ2-3; CDR3nt: TGCGCCAGCAGCTTACCCGGGACACCTAGCACAGATACGCAGTATTTT; CDR3aa: CASSLPGTPSTDTQYF
abundance: few; v_gene: TRBV19; d_gene: NA; j_gene: TRBJ1-3; CDR3nt: TGTGCCAGTAGTCTTCAGTTCTCTGGAAACACCATATATTTT; CDR3aa: CASSLQFSGNTIYF
abundance: NA; v_gene: TRBV12-2; d_gene: NA; j_gene: TRBJ2-7; CDR3nt: TGTGCAAGTCGCTTAGCCACTCGCCAGGGGAAGGGACCTGCGGGCTCCGAGCAGTACTTC; CDR3aa: CASRLATRQGKGPAGSEQYF
abundance: NA; v_gene: TRBV29-1; d_gene: NA; j_gene: TRBJ2-1; CDR3nt: TGCAGCGTTGCAACTTCAGGGCTTGATGAGCAGTTCTTC; CDR3aa: CSVATSGLDEQFF
abundance: NA; v_gene: TRBV5-1; d_gene: TRBD1; j_gene: TRBJ2-2; CDR3nt: TGCGCCAGCAGCCCCGACAGGGTCACCGGGGAGCTGTTTTTT; CDR3aa: CASSPDRVTGELFF
abundance: NA; v_gene: TRBV10-3; d_gene: TRBD2; j_gene: TRBJ2-7; CDR3nt: TGTGCCATCTCTGGGGGGGGTGTTAACGAGCAGTACTTC; CDR3aa: CAISGGGVNEQYF
abundance: NA; v_gene: TRBV6-1; d_gene: NA; j_gene: TRBJ1-2; CDR3nt: TGTGCCAGCAGTGAATTCCCCGCGGGTCAACTTGGCTACACCTTC; CDR3aa: CASSEFPAGQLGYTF
abundance: once; v_gene: TRBV6-5; d_gene: NA; j_gene: TRBJ1-2; CDR3nt: TGTGCCAGCAGTCACAGGGTTGCGGCCTATGGCTACACCTTC; CDR3aa: CASSHRVAAYGYTF
abundance: once; v_gene: TRBV7-9; d_gene: NA; j_gene: TRBJ1-5; CDR3nt: TGTGCCAGCAGCTTAGACGGGGTGGGTCAGCCCCAGCATTTT; CDR3aa: CASSLDGVGQPQHF
abundance: NA; v_gene: TRBV9; d_gene: TRBD1; j_gene: TRBJ2-2; CDR3nt: TGTGCCAGCAGCTCTCGGACAGGGCGCACCGGGGAGCTGTTTTTT; CDR3aa: CASSSRTGRTGELFF
abundance: NA; v_gene: TRBV5-6; d_gene: TRBD2; j_gene: TRBJ2-1; CDR3nt: TGTGCCAGCAGCTCGCCGGGGCGGGAGCATTCCTACAATGAGCAGTTCTTC; CDR3aa: CASSSPGREHSYNEQFF
abundance: NA; v_gene: TRBV30; d_gene: NA; j_gene: TRBJ1-5; CDR3nt: TGTGCCTGGAGTGTAGGGGGTGGACAGCCCCAGCATTTT; CDR3aa: CAWSVGGGQPQHF
abundance: NA; v_gene: TRBV18; d_gene: NA; j_gene: TRBJ1-5; CDR3nt: TGTGCCAGCTCACCGTCCAGGGGTAGCAATCAGCCCCAGCATTTT; CDR3aa: CASSPSRGSNQPQHF
abundance: NA; v_gene: TRBV28; d_gene: NA; j_gene: TRBJ1-4; CDR3nt: TGTGCCAGCAGTTTGGGAAGCGGGCGGGAAAAACTGTTTTTT; CDR3aa: CASSLGSGREKLFF
abundance: NA; v_gene: TRBV19; d_gene: NA; j_gene: TRBJ2-3; CDR3nt: TGTGCCAGTAGTATAGCTTGGGCCGAAGATACGCAGTATTTT; CDR3aa: CASSIAWAEDTQYF
abundance: NA; v_gene: TRBV15; d_gene: TRBD1; j_gene: TRBJ2-7; CDR3nt: TGTGCCACCAGGGGGACAGGGACCTACGAGCAGTACTTC; CDR3aa: CATRGTGTYEQYF
abundance: NA; v_gene: TRBV25-1; d_gene: TRBD1; j_gene: TRBJ1-2; CDR3nt: TGTGCCAGCACGACAGGGTTTGACTATGGCTACACCTTC; CDR3aa: CASTTGFDYGYTF
abundance: NA; v_gene: TRBV7-2; d_gene: TRBD2; j_gene: TRBJ2-7; CDR3nt: TGTGCCAGCAGCTTAGCGCTAGGGCTAGCGGGAGGGGGGACCTACGAGCAGTACTTC; CDR3aa: CASSLALGLAGGGTYEQYF
abundance: once; v_gene: TRBV4-1; d_gene: NA; j_gene: TRBJ1-1; CDR3nt: TGCGCCAGCAGCCTCCTCGGGGGGCGCGACACTGAAGCTTTCTTT; CDR3aa: CASSLLGGRDTEAFF
abundance: NA; v_gene: TRBV27; d_gene: TRBD2; j_gene: TRBJ2-7; CDR3nt: TGTGCCAGCAGTTGGACTAGCGGGAGTTACGAGCAGTACTTC; CDR3aa: CASSWTSGSYEQYF
abundance: NA; v_gene: TRBV7-9; d_gene: TRBD1; j_gene: TRBJ2-7; CDR3nt: TGTGCCAGCAGCGGGCACAGGGGGCCCCCGGGGCGGGAGAGGAACGAGCAGTACTTC; CDR3aa: CASSGHRGPPGRERNEQYF
abundance: NA; v_gene: TRBV28; d_gene: NA; j_gene: TRBJ2-7; CDR3nt: TGTGCCAGCAGTTCCCCTGGGGCAGGAGCCTACGAGCAGTACTTC; CDR3aa: CASSSPGAGAYEQYF
abundance: once; v_gene: TRBV10-2; d_gene: NA; j_gene: TRBJ1-1; CDR3nt: TGCGCCAGCAGTGAGCCCCATTTGGGGCCAACGGCCGAAGCTTTCTTT; CDR3aa: CASSEPHLGPTAEAFF
abundance: NA; v_gene: TRBV11-2; d_gene: TRBD2; j_gene: TRBJ2-7; CDR3nt: TGTGCCAGCAGCTTAGGGGGAGGGCCTGGTATAGAAGAGCAGTACTTC; CDR3aa: CASSLGGGPGIEEQYF
abundance: few; v_gene: TRBV19; d_gene: TRBD2; j_gene: TRBJ2-1; CDR3nt: TGTGCCAGTAGTGGGGGGAGACTAGCGGGGAACAATGAGCAGTTCTTC; CDR3aa: CASSGGRLAGNNEQFF
abundance: NA; v_gene: TRBV7-2; d_gene: NA; j_gene: TRBJ2-1; CDR3nt: TGTGCCAGCAGCTTAGTTGGGGGCGAGCAGTTCTTC; CDR3aa: CASSLVGGEQFF
abundance: NA; v_gene: TRBV29-1; d_gene: TRBD1; j_gene: TRBJ2-5; CDR3nt: TGCAGCGTTCGGGACAGGCTGGGTGGAGGGCCCCAGTACTTC; CDR3aa: CSVRDRLGGGPQYF
abundance: NA; v_gene: TRBV7-9; d_gene: NA; j_gene: TRBJ2-7; CDR3nt: TGTGCCAGCAGCTTAGCTCTGGGAGGTGAGCAGTACTTC; CDR3aa: CASSLALGGEQYF
abundance: few; v_gene: TRBV7-9; d_gene: NA; j_gene: TRBJ1-4; CDR3nt: TGTTCCAGCAGCAACCTGGCGGGTGGTGATGAAAAACTGTTTTTT; CDR3aa: CSSSNLAGGDEKLFF
abundance: NA; v_gene: TRBV10-1; d_gene: TRBD2; j_gene: TRBJ2-3; CDR3nt: TGCGCCAGCAGTGAAATAGCGGGAGGAATCACAGATACGCAGTATTTT; CDR3aa: CASSEIAGGITDTQYF
abundance: NA; v_gene: TRBV28; d_gene: TRBD2; j_gene: TRBJ2-7; CDR3nt: TGTGCCAGCAGTTCCGCGGGGAGCGGGAGGGCCTACGAGCAGTACTTC; CDR3aa: CASSSAGSGRAYEQYF
abundance: NA; v_gene: TRBV2; d_gene: TRBD2; j_gene: TRBJ2-1; CDR3nt: TGTGCCACCCGTGCCCCTAGCGGGTATATTCCCAATGAGCAGTTCTTC; CDR3aa: CATRAPSGYIPNEQFF
abundance: NA; v_gene: TRBV11-2; d_gene: NA; j_gene: TRBJ2-1; CDR3nt: TGTGCCAGCAGCTCGCAACAGCTGAATGAGCAGTTCTTC; CDR3aa: CASSSQQLNEQFF
abundance: NA; v_gene: TRBV11-2; d_gene: NA; j_gene: TRBJ1-1; CDR3nt: TGTGCCAGCAGCTCGCAAATGGGGGGGGAAGCTTTCTTT; CDR3aa: CASSSQMGGEAFF
abundance: few; v_gene: TRBV5-1; d_gene: NA; j_gene: TRBJ2-3; CDR3nt: TGCGCCAGCAGCACGCAACGGGATACGCAGTATTTT; CDR3aa: CASSTQRDTQYF
abundance: NA; v_gene: TRBV7-9; d_gene: TRBD1; j_gene: TRBJ2-7; CDR3nt: TGTTCCAGCAGCTTAGTTGGATCCGGACAGGCTACCTACGAGCAGTACTTC; CDR3aa: CSSSLVGSGQATYEQYF
abundance: NA; v_gene: TRBV7-9; d_gene: NA; j_gene: TRBJ2-7; CDR3nt: TGTGCCAGCAGTAGGGAGGCCGGCTACGAGCAGTACTTC; CDR3aa: CASSREAGYEQYF
abundance: NA; v_gene: TRBV29-1; d_gene: TRBD1; j_gene: TRBJ2-2; CDR3nt: TGCAGCGTTGGGGGGGCAGGGGGCAACACCGGGGAGCTGTTTTTT; CDR3aa: CSVGGAGGNTGELFF
abundance: NA; v_gene: TRBV4-2; d_gene: TRBD2; j_gene: TRBJ2-7; CDR3nt: TGTGCCAGCAGCCAAGAATCTAGCGGGAGCTCCTACGAGCAGTACTTC; CDR3aa: CASSQESSGSSYEQYF
abundance: NA; v_gene: TRBV27; d_gene: NA; j_gene: TRBJ2-3; CDR3nt: TGTGCCAGCCATTCTTTACGAACTTACACAGATACGCAGTATTTT; CDR3aa: CASHSLRTYTDTQYF
abundance: NA; v_gene: TRBV27; d_gene: TRBD2; j_gene: TRBJ2-7; CDR3nt: TGTGCCAGCAGTTTTTGGGGGGGCGAGCAGTACTTC; CDR3aa: CASSFWGGEQYF
abundance: NA; v_gene: TRBV9; d_gene: NA; j_gene: TRBJ1-4; CDR3nt: TGTGCCAGCAGCGCACACGGGGGAGGGCCTAATGAAAAACTGTTTTTT; CDR3aa: CASSAHGGGPNEKLFF
abundance: once; v_gene: TRBV9; d_gene: NA; j_gene: TRBJ1-2; CDR3nt: TGTGCCAGCAGCGTAGCTACAGGATTCTCCTTC; CDR3aa: CASSVATGFSF
abundance: NA; v_gene: TRBV7-2; d_gene: TRBD1; j_gene: TRBJ2-2; CDR3nt: TGTGCCAGCAGCTCGACAGGGTGGGACACCGGGGAGCTGTTTTTT; CDR3aa: CASSSTGWDTGELFF
abundance: NA; v_gene: TRBV6-6; d_gene: TRBD1; j_gene: TRBJ1-1; CDR3nt: TGTGCCAGCAGTTTCATGGGACAGGGGAACACTGAAGCTTTCTTT; CDR3aa: CASSFMGQGNTEAFF